This TCR beta chain was sequenced during a study of technical replicates of blood from several donors (dated by TCRdb to 2017 to 2019). Remarks on this clone: Its binding antigen is unknown. No much larger clone is present one base from it, and per-base qualities are unavailable.

Reading the germline V gene gives CDR1 MGHDK and CDR2 SYGVNS. Taken from cysteine to phenylalanine, the CDR3 has 14 residues. Solely the CDR3 DNA is kept, with 42 bases framed from the first base. The germline V and J ends show losses of 6 bases and 0 bases respectively, and no gene match explains 5 bases of the junction. The protocol used for the library was the immunoSEQ multiplex PCR assay. Imported from immuneACCESS, the table was reduced by TCRdb to in-frame sequences with V and J called. These copies leave out some clones; in studies compared against another copy, an unresolved V gene accounts for under half, and the cause of the remainder is not known. This sample has about 93,000 clones in its table, and nearly 97% of those were observed once. Approximately 0.25% of the sample comes from the top ten.

Sequencing was done on a sample of T cells isolated from PBMCs. The sequence joins TRBV25-1 to TRBJ2-7; TRBD1 lines up with 7 middle nucleotides. The receptor comes from a human donor in good health. The CDR3 in this case is CASSNGDSSYEQYF. In nucleotides, the sequence is TGTGCCAGCAGCAACGGGGACAGCTCCTACGAGCAGTACTTC.